Presented here are 26 T cell receptor beta chains from one specimen sequenced in a study of neurological immune-mediated disorders. MiXCR, run by TCRdb on the 5' RACE reads, gives a single entry per CDR3 protein. The profile shows some 78,000 distinct CDR3 sequences, 5% to 6% of them singletons. The sample was PBMCs. Receptors were obtained from a woman in her twenties or thirties with multiple sclerosis.

This clonotype was picked up many times. The gene calls are TRBV5-1 and TRBJ2-5; 11 nucleotides align to TRBD2. Germline V gene sequence: CDR1 SGHRS, CDR2 YFSETQ. The CDR3 has 16 amino acids. V lost 6 bases to trimming and J lost 2 bases; unmatched junction nucleotides: 9. CDR3 sequence reads: CASKALAGVAQETQYF. CDR3 in DNA: TGCGCCAGCAAGGCACTAGCGGGGGTGGCGCAAGAGACCCAGTACTTC.

This clonotype came up a few times. The V and J genes are TRBV4-1 and TRBJ1-1; no firm D call. This CDR3 comprises 14 residues. Germline values: CDR1 MGHRA, CDR2 YSYEKL. V lost 4 bases and J 6 bases, leaving 15 bases between the germline ends. CDR3 amino acids: CASSPLPTIPEAFF. The CDR3 DNA reads as TGCGCCAGCAGCCCGCTCCCCACCATCCCTGAAGCTTTCTTT.

This clonotype came up many times. The chain recombines TRBV5-1 with TRBJ2-5; D might be TRBD1 or TRBD2, each matching 5 bases. Germline loops: CDR1 SGHRS, CDR2 YFSETQ. CDR3 length equals 15 residues. The germline V and J ends were trimmed by 5 bases and 2 bases, with 16 bases remaining between them. The CDR3 loop is CASSENRGTQETQYF. DNA for the CDR3: TGCGCCAGCAGTGAAAACCGGGGCACGCAAGAGACCCAGTACTTC.

This clonotype was counted a few times. CDR3 protein: CASRDRQITDTQYF. CDR3 DNA: TGCGCCAGCAGGGACAGGCAAATTACAGATACGCAGTATTTT. The J gene is TRBJ2-3, the V gene TRBV10-2; 7 bases are shared with TRBD1. This CDR3 contains 14 residues. In germline, CDR1 is WSHSY, CDR2 SAAADI. V lost 6 bases to trimming and J lost 3 bases; unmatched junction nucleotides: 6.

This clonotype showed up many times. The chain has TRBV7-2 and TRBJ1-2, with 7 bases fitting TRBD1. The junction had 3 bases not matched to a gene; V was cut back by 0 bases and J by 2 bases. Germline CDR1 is SGHTA and CDR2 is FQGNSA. This CDR3 has 15 amino acids. The CDR3 here is CASSLALTGNYGYTF. The CDR3 DNA reads TGTGCCAGCAGCTTAGCTTTGACAGGGAACTATGGCTACACCTTC.

This clonotype was counted ten times or more. The rearrangement links TRBV6-5 to TRBJ2-6; 9 bases map to TRBD1. CDR1 and CDR2 (germline): MNHEY, SVGAGI. Trimming cost V 4 bases and J 13 bases; bases outside gene matches: 11. This CDR3 comprises 15 residues. The CDR3 sequence: CASSWGQGSLHVLTF. For the CDR3, the DNA is TGTGCCAGCAGTTGGGGACAGGGCTCCCTCCATGTCCTGACTTTC.

The chain recombines TRBV20-1 with TRBJ2-3, with 15 bases identical to TRBD2. CDR1 and CDR2 (germline): DFQATT, SNEGSKA (reference sequence). The ends lost 6 bases at V and 2 bases at J; junction bases unmatched: 21. CDR3 length: 21 residues. The CDR3 sequence is CSAYRTGDRTSGGAFTDTQYF. In nucleotides, the CDR3 is TGCAGTGCCTATCGGACAGGGGACCGGACTAGCGGGGGGGCCTTCACAGATACGCAGTATTTT.

This clonotype has a count of ten or more. This chain's CDR3 is CASSLRPGYNEQFF. The CDR3 nucleotides read TGTGCCAGCAGCTTACGGCCCGGATACAATGAGCAGTTCTTC. The J gene is TRBJ2-1, the V gene TRBV7-8; D is uncertain. V gave up 2 bases and J gave up 4 bases, with 9 bases separating them. The germline V gene has CDR1 SGHVS and CDR2 FQNEAQ. There are 14 residues in the CDR3.

This clonotype was recorded at least ten times. The chain recombines TRBV20-1 with TRBJ2-5; 8 bases match TRBD1. Germline CDR1 and CDR2: DFQATT and SNEGSKA (reference sequence). V dropped 5 bases and J dropped 2; count of bases not matched to a gene: 10. The CDR3 length is 15 residues. In DNA form, the CDR3 reads TGCAGTGCTCCCGAAGGACAGGGAGTACAAGAGACCCAGTACTTC. Amino acids: CSAPEGQGVQETQYF.

This clonotype appeared many times. This CDR3 is CASSRQGAPHGYTF. CDR3 nucleotide sequence: TGTGCCAGCAGTAGACAGGGGGCGCCGCATGGCTACACCTTC. The chain is built from TRBV28 and TRBJ1-2; 10 bases are shared with TRBD1. In germline, CDR1 is MDHEN, CDR2 SYDVKM. This CDR3 region has 14 residues. V gave up 5 bases and J gave up 6 bases; unmatched junction bases: 6.

This clonotype was observed a few times. The chain carries TRBV20-1 and TRBJ1-2, with unresolved D. Trimming pared 1 base from V and 5 bases from J, leaving 11 bases between. The CDR3 is 13 amino acids. Germline loops: CDR1 DFQATT, CDR2 SNEGSKA (reference sequence). Here the CDR3 DNA reads TGCAGTGCTAGAGCAGTCCTTTGGTATGGCTACACCTTC. Protein product: CSARAVLWYGYTF.

The chain employs TRBV25-1 and TRBJ2-7, with TRBD2 matching over 12 bases. The CDR3 sequence is 15 residues long. Germline loops: CDR1 MGHDK, CDR2 SYGVNS. The V segment lost 6 bases and the J segment 1 base; nucleotides outside the gene matches: 4. The CDR3 sequence is CASSIGLAGSYEQYF. CDR3 nucleotide sequence: TGTGCCAGCAGCATAGGACTAGCGGGATCCTACGAGCAGTACTTC.

This clonotype has ten or more counts. J is TRBJ1-3 and V is TRBV5-1, with D unclear. Trimming stripped 0 bases from V and 5 bases from J, with 15 bases between. Germline-derived CDR1 and CDR2 are SGHRS and YFSETQ. The CDR3 has 16 residues. The CDR3 spells CASSLEGSSWRNTIYF. CDR3 bases: TGCGCCAGCAGCTTGGAGGGTTCGTCCTGGCGAAACACCATATATTTT.

The chain has TRBV4-1 and TRBJ2-1; 7 bases are shared with TRBD2. Germline CDR1 is MGHRA and CDR2 is YSYEKL. With 5 bases clipped from V and 4 bases from J, the junction kept 11 bases outside the gene matches. CDR3 length equals 16 residues. CDR3 sequence: CASSSQGGSGYNEQFF. Here the CDR3 DNA reads TGCGCCAGCAGCTCTCAAGGCGGGAGTGGTTACAATGAGCAGTTCTTC.

In its sample, this clonotype was seen many times. V is TRBV9 and J is TRBJ2-1, with 7 bases matching TRBD2. After removal of 0 bases from V and 10 bases from J, the junction contained 10 bases not matched to a gene. The CDR3 loop spans 15 amino acids. CDR1 SGDLS and CDR2 YYNGEE come from the germline V gene. CDR3 amino acids: CASSVAQRGSNEQFF. The CDR3 coding sequence is TGTGCCAGCAGCGTAGCTCAGCGGGGAAGCAACGAGCAGTTCTTC.

CDR3 sequence (DNA): TGTGCCAGCAGTGGTGCGGGTGCAGGGGGCCAGGCCCAGTACTTC. Encoded protein: CASSGAGAGGQAQYF. J is TRBJ2-5 and V is TRBV2, with 8 bases identical to TRBD1. CDR1 is SNHLY, CDR2 FYNNEI, per germline. The trim removed 4 bases at V and 9 bases at J, leaving 13 bases unmatched. CDR3 length: 15 amino acids.

This clonotype occurred a few times. The rearrangement joins TRBV5-5 to TRBJ2-2, with D uncertain. CDR1 is SGHKS, CDR2 YYEKEE, per germline (reference sequence). Trimming cost V 0 bases and J 6 bases, with 6 bases left between them. The CDR3 spans 13 residues. This chain's CDR3 is CASSLAGPGELFF. CDR3 nucleotides: TGTGCCAGCAGCTTGGCTGGGCCCGGGGAGCTGTTTTTT.

This clonotype occurred a few times. J is TRBJ1-1 and V is TRBV10-2; D is undetermined. The CDR3 totals 12 residues. The germline V and J ends were trimmed by 7 bases and 3 bases, with 9 bases remaining between them. Per germline, CDR1 WSHSY and CDR2 SAAADI. CDR3 nucleotide sequence: TGCGCCAGCATTCAGTCCGACACTGAAGCTTTCTTT. Amino acid sequence: CASIQSDTEAFF.

This clonotype was seen ten or more times. The DNA for the CDR3 is TGCAGTGCTCCGGACCAAAACACTGAAGCTTTCTTT. Its translation is CSAPDQNTEAFF. The chain couples TRBV20-1 to TRBJ1-1, with no clear D. CDR3 size: 12 residues. The germline gives CDR1 DFQATT, CDR2 SNEGSKA (reference sequence). V was clipped by 5 bases and J by 2 bases, with 9 bases between them.

This clonotype has ten or more counts. V gene TRBV5-5 combines with J gene TRBJ1-1; D unresolved. Per the germline V gene, CDR1 is SGHKS and CDR2 is YYEKEE (reference sequence). This CDR3 spans 13 amino acids. Trimming took off 3 bases at V and 7 bases at J, with 13 bases between the two ends. In DNA, the CDR3 is TGTGCCAGCAGCTCCCAAAAGTTGAATGAAGCTTTCTTT. Translating gives CASSSQKLNEAFF.

In its sample, this clonotype was seen a few times. The chain carries TRBV5-1 and TRBJ2-2; D is possibly TRBD2 (6 bases). The CDR3 has 14 amino acids. Germline CDR1 SGHRS, CDR2 YFSETQ. The V end lost 1 base, the J end lost 6 bases, and 10 bases lay between the germline ends. The CDR3 coding sequence is TGCGCCAGCAGCTTGTATGGCGGGGCCGGGGAGCTGTTTTTT. Its protein is CASSLYGGAGELFF. Full variable domain (remainder filled in from reference TRBV5-1 and TRBJ2-2): KAGVTQTPRYLIKTRGQQVTLSCSPISGHRSVSWYQQTPGQGLQFLFEYFSETQRNKGNFPGRFSGRQFSNSRSEMNVSTLELGDSALYLCASSLYGGAGELFFGEGSRLTVL.

There are many counts of this clonotype. This chain uses TRBV5-1 with TRBJ1-1; D call uncertain. The CDR3 runs 14 residues. In germline, CDR1 is SGHRS, CDR2 YFSETQ. Trimming removed 0 bases at V and 2 bases at J, with 8 bases between. The chain's CDR3 is CASSLDTANTEAFF. CDR3 bases: TGCGCCAGCAGCTTGGACACGGCCAACACTGAAGCTTTCTTT.

This clonotype was recorded many times. This sequence joins TRBV29-1 and TRBJ2-1; D may be TRBD1 or TRBD2 (6 bases each). The V and J ends lost 6 bases and 6 bases respectively, with 12 bases between them. Germline V gene data show CDR1 as SQVTM and CDR2 as ANQGSEA. The CDR3 contains 12 residues. The CDR3 sequence is CSVARGVNEQFF. The CDR3 DNA reads TGCAGCGTCGCGAGGGGGGTCAATGAGCAGTTCTTC.

This clonotype was seen many times. One end of the junction varies from germline; a read error may be responsible. The rearrangement uses TRBV28 and TRBJ2-7; TRBD1 is a possible D gene (7 bases). Germline CDR1 is MDHEN and CDR2 is SYDVKM. CDR3 length: 13 residues. The CDR3 bases are TGTGCCAGCACCTTATGGCAGGGGGGACTCCCAAACTTC. Protein: CASTLWQGGLPNF.

This chain links TRBV5-1 with TRBJ1-3, with D tentatively TRBD1 (6 bases). The V gene's germline CDR1 is SGHRS and CDR2 YFSETQ. Trimming removed 4 bases at V and 0 bases at J, with 17 bases between. CDR3 length: 17 amino acids. The CDR3 nucleotides are TGCGCCAGCAGCCTTGACAGGCTGGCTACCTCTGGAAACACCATATATTTT. This gives the protein CASSLDRLATSGNTIYF.

The sample holds many counts of this clonotype. The chain combines TRBV7-2 with TRBJ2-7; D is perhaps TRBD1 (5 bases). Germline V lookup: CDR1 SGHTA, CDR2 FQGNSA. The CDR3 totals 15 residues. Trimming took 3 bases from V and 7 from J, leaving 19 bases between them. CDR3 in amino acids: CASSFRSAQGEEQYF. The CDR3 bases are TGTGCCAGCAGCTTTAGATCAGCCCAGGGTGAGGAGCAGTACTTC.